These 30 T cell receptor beta chains originate from one sample sequenced in a study of cytomegalovirus exposure and HLA in healthy donors. The PCR made use of 60 Vbeta and 13 Jbeta primers. Sequenced by immunoSEQ multiplex PCR; TCRdb stores in-frame clones only, minus some. The sample carries roughly 160,000 clones, roughly 80% recorded once. The material sequenced was PBMCs. The receptors were gathered from a man aged 25 to 40 in good health and CMV-seronegative.

This clone occurred a few times. At the DNA level, this CDR3 is encoded by other sequences in the same sample as well. The chain is built from TRBV11-2 and TRBJ1-2, with a weak D call TRBD1 (5 bases). The CDR3 has 16 amino acids. Germline values: CDR1 SGHAT, CDR2 FQNNGV. Trimming took 4 bases from V and 2 from J, leaving 17 bases between them. The CDR3 reads CASSSGHGPTNYGYTF. CDR3 DNA: TGTGCCAGCAGCTCCGGACACGGACCAACCAACTATGGCTACACCTTC.

The chain joins TRBV7-2 to TRBJ2-7, with 10 bases that match TRBD1. V shed 5 bases, J shed 5 bases, and the junction held 6 bases outside the gene matches. The CDR3 totals 14 residues. The V gene's germline CDR1 is SGHTA and CDR2 FQGNSA. In DNA form, the CDR3 reads TGTGCCAGCAGCCGAACCGGGACAGGGGACGAGCAGTACTTC. This translates into CASSRTGTGDEQYF.

J is TRBJ2-7 and V is TRBV7-2; 10 bases line up with TRBD1. Germline CDR1 SGHTA, CDR2 FQGNSA. The CDR3 has 13 amino acids. Trimming at V came to 8 bases and at J to 2 bases, leaving 3 bases not matched to a gene. This CDR3 reads CASGTGATYEQYF. The CDR3 DNA sequence: TGTGCCAGCGGGACAGGGGCCACCTACGAGCAGTACTTC.

This chain joins TRBV28 and TRBJ1-2; TRBD1 is a possible D gene (5 bases). This CDR3 spans 14 amino acids. CDR1 and CDR2 from the germline V gene are MDHEN and SYDVKM. V was trimmed by 5 bases and J by 0 bases, leaving 10 bases between them. The CDR3 sequence is CASSGGGSNYGYTF. In DNA, the CDR3 is TGTGCCAGCAGTGGGGGGGGGTCTAACTATGGCTACACCTTC.

The count of this clone is one. The germline gene is not matched at one end of the junction; a read error may be the cause. This chain connects TRBV28 to TRBJ2-5, with a tentative D call TRBD1 (6 bases). CDR3 size: 16 residues. CDR1 and CDR2 (germline): MDHEN, SYDVKM. CDR3 protein: CASSLEMSDSPQMGHF. The CDR3 DNA reads TGTGCCAGCAGTTTGGAAATGTCGGACAGCCCCCAAATGGGGCACTTC.

A few counts support this clone. No conserved phenylalanine or tryptophan is present at the end of the CDR3, so a read error is the likely explanation. V is TRBV5-4 and J is TRBJ2-3, with a possible D match to TRBD1 (6 bases). CDR3 size: 18 residues. CDR1 and CDR2 (germline): SGHNT, YYREEE (reference sequence). Between the trimmed V and J ends, which lost 1 base and 2 bases, there was a span of 20 bases. This chain's CDR3 is CASSLKLAGDISTDTQYL. CDR3 sequence (DNA): TGTGCCAGCAGCTTGAAACTGGCAGGGGATATTTCCACAGATACGCAGTATCTT.

The J gene is TRBJ2-3, the V gene TRBV11-3; TRBD2 matches at 12 bases. CDR1 SGHNT and CDR2 YENEEA come from the germline V gene. Germline trimming cut 4 bases from V and 6 bases from J; bases unmatched to any gene: 8. CDR3 length: 16 residues. The CDR3: CASSSSILAGGDTQYF. In DNA, the CDR3 is TGTGCCAGCAGCTCCTCAATTCTAGCGGGAGGGGATACGCAGTATTTT. Combining the CDR3 with reference TRBV11-3 and TRBJ2-3 gives the whole variable domain EAGVVQSPRYKIIEKKQPVAFWCNPISGHNTLYWYLQNLGQGPELLIRYENEEAVDDSQLPKDRFSAERLKGVDSTLKIQPAELGDSAVYLCASSSSILAGGDTQYFGPGTRLTVL.

V and J are TRBV2 and TRBJ2-7; D is possibly TRBD1 (5 bases). The CDR3 is made up of 16 amino acids. CDR1 is SNHLY and CDR2 is FYNNEI in the germline V gene. The CDR3 reads CGALSDRQESDYEQYF. Here the CDR3 DNA reads TGTGGTGCTTTATCTGACAGACAAGAGTCGGATTACGAGCAGTACTTC.

This chain connects TRBV13 to TRBJ1-1; no firm D call. The V gene lost 1 base and the J gene lost 7 bases, with 7 bases spanning the gap. CDR1 PRHDT and CDR2 FYEKMQ come from the germline V gene (reference sequence). The CDR3 loop spans 12 amino acids. The CDR3 here is CASSLVAVEAFF. The CDR3 DNA sequence: TGTGCCAGCAGCTTAGTGGCGGTTGAAGCTTTCTTT. Filled out from reference TRBV13 and TRBJ1-1, the complete variable domain reads AAGVIQSPRHLIKEKRETATLKCYPIPRHDTVYWYQQGPGQDPQFLISFYEKMQSDKGSIPDRFSAQQFSDYHSELNMSSLELGDSALYFCASSLVAVEAFFGQGTRLTVV.

The V gene is TRBV27, the J gene TRBJ2-2; D is possibly TRBD2 (5 bases). V shed 3 bases and J shed 3 bases, with 17 bases lying between them. The CDR3 has 17 amino acids. The V gene's germline CDR1 is MNHEY and CDR2 SMNVEV (reference sequence). As DNA, the CDR3 is TGTGCCAGCAGTTTTACCCGATTGAGGGATCACACCGGGGAGCTGTTTTTT. Translation gives CASSFTRLRDHTGELFF.

V usage is TRBV21-1 and J usage is TRBJ2-7; TRBD2 is the table's D call and was not checked against the DNA. TRBV21-1 is tagged as a pseudogene. The CDR3 runs to 13 residues. This CDR3 reads CANRISSSYEQYF. In DNA form, the CDR3 reads TGTGCCAACCGCATCTCGAGCTCCTACGAGCAGTACTTC.

The chain has TRBV27 and TRBJ2-5; 8 nucleotides match TRBD2. The J call may be faulty, since TRBJ2-7 better matches the DNA end. The CDR3 has 13 residues. CDR1 and CDR2 from the germline V gene are MNHEY and SMNVEV (reference sequence). The chain's CDR3 is CASSPSGGYEQYF. The CDR3 DNA follows: TGTGCCAGCAGTCCCAGCGGGGGATACGAGCAGTACTTC.

The chain employs TRBV2 and TRBJ2-1; 8 bases are a match to TRBD2. Germline CDR1 SNHLY, CDR2 FYNNEI. CDR3 length: 14 residues. J gave up 3 bases and V 8 bases, and 6 bases lay outside the gene matches. The CDR3 is CASPRGGIYNEQFF. CDR3 nucleotide sequence: TGTGCCAGCCCCCGGGGGGGCATCTACAATGAGCAGTTCTTC.

The V call is TRBV2, the J call TRBJ1-2; D is ambiguous. V lost 4 bases and J 4 bases, leaving 10 bases between the germline ends. The CDR3 contains 13 residues. Germline-derived CDR1 and CDR2 are SNHLY and FYNNEI. CDR3: CASSVKESYGYTF. As DNA, the CDR3 is TGTGCCAGCAGTGTTAAAGAGAGCTATGGCTACACCTTC.

CDR3 coding DNA: TGTGCCAGCAGCTTAGATTTAGCGACAACAGATACGCAGTATTTT. It encodes CASSLDLATTDTQYF. The gene calls are TRBV11-2 and TRBJ2-3, with D possibly TRBD2 on 5 matching bases. Looked up from germline, CDR1 is SGHAT and CDR2 is FQNNGV. Trimming took off 0 bases at V and 3 bases at J, with 10 bases between the two ends. The CDR3 has 15 residues.

V usage is TRBV7-2 and J usage is TRBJ2-2; 7 nucleotides line up with TRBD2. The CDR3 sequence is 15 residues long. Germline trimming cut 5 bases from V and 3 bases from J; bases unmatched to any gene: 6. Germline V gene sequence: CDR1 SGHTA, CDR2 FQGNSA. CDR3 sequence reads: CASSPRGDDTGELFF. CDR3 sequence (DNA): TGTGCCAGCAGCCCCCGGGGGGACGACACCGGGGAGCTGTTTTTT.

V gene TRBV7-9 combines with J gene TRBJ2-7; the D is unclear. CDR3 length: 12 residues. The V and J ends lost 5 bases and 3 bases respectively, with 8 bases between them. Germline assignment: CDR1 SEHNR and CDR2 FQNEAQ (reference sequence). This CDR3 is CASSHGHYEQYF. The CDR3 nucleotides are TGTGCCAGCAGCCATGGGCACTACGAGCAGTACTTC.

The chain has TRBV5-1 and TRBJ2-7; TRBD2 matches 7 bases. The trim removed 0 bases at V and 5 bases at J, leaving 8 bases unmatched. This CDR3 is 15 amino acids long. Germline loops: CDR1 SGHRS, CDR2 YFSETQ. The CDR3 is CASSLVWGGAHEQYF. The CDR3 DNA sequence: TGCGCCAGCAGCTTGGTGTGGGGAGGGGCCCACGAGCAGTACTTC.

This clone came up a few times. This chain uses TRBV27 with TRBJ2-1; D might be TRBD2 (6 bases). The ends were cut back, 2 bases at V and 9 bases at J, with 23 bases in the middle. Germline V gives CDR1 MNHEY, CDR2 SMNVEV (reference sequence). The CDR3 length is 17 residues. The CDR3 nucleotides read TGTGCCAGCAGTTTAAAGTGGGTGACTAGGGGTCTGGGTGAGCAGTTCTTC. Its protein is CASSLKWVTRGLGEQFF.

J is TRBJ1-2 and V is TRBV7-9; perhaps TRBD1 as D (5 bases). Germline V gene data show CDR1 as SEHNR and CDR2 as FQNEAQ (reference sequence). The CDR3 loop spans 14 amino acids. Trimming shortened V by 5 bases and J by 4 bases, and 14 bases separated the two germline ends. CDR3 loop: CASSGPQGSYGYTF. CDR3 nucleotides: TGTGCCAGCAGCGGGCCTCAGGGAAGCTATGGCTACACCTTC.

The rearrangement links TRBV9 to TRBJ2-7; no clear D gene. The CDR3 consists of 14 residues. Looked up from germline, CDR1 is SGDLS and CDR2 is YYNGEE. V shed 2 bases and J shed 2 bases, with 11 bases lying between them. CDR3 residues: CASSVGQATYEQYF. The CDR3 DNA follows: TGTGCCAGCAGCGTCGGTCAGGCCACCTACGAGCAGTACTTC.

The chain is built from TRBV6-5 and TRBJ2-7; 11 bases agree with TRBD2. J lost 5 bases, V lost 7 bases, and 4 bases had no gene match. The CDR3 runs 13 residues. Germline V gene data show CDR1 as MNHEY and CDR2 as SVGAGI. This CDR3 is CASTTSGSDEQYF. For the CDR3, the DNA is TGTGCCAGCACTACTAGCGGGAGTGACGAGCAGTACTTC.

The rearrangement links TRBV4-1 to TRBJ2-5; D not resolved. The CDR3 totals 14 residues. The germline gives CDR1 MGHRA, CDR2 YSYEKL. V lost 0 bases and J lost 1, with 6 bases in between. This CDR3 reads CASSQESSQETQYF. The CDR3 coding sequence is TGCGCCAGCAGCCAAGAATCCTCCCAAGAGACCCAGTACTTC.

The CDR3 DNA sequence: TGTGCCAGCAGCGTAGCCCCACCGGGGGGGGGAGGAGAGACCCAGTACTTC. Translation: CASSVAPPGGGGETQYF. The chain combines TRBV9 with TRBJ2-5; 8 bases are shared with TRBD2. Germline CDR1 reads SGDLS; CDR2 reads YYNGEE. Unmatched junction bases numbered 11, after V lost 0 bases and J lost 4 bases. The CDR3 extends over 17 amino acids.

This clone was counted between two and nine times. The chain is built from TRBV6-5 and TRBJ2-2; weak D call: TRBD2 (6 bases). Germline CDR1 is MNHEY and CDR2 is SVGAGI. The CDR3 consists of 15 residues. V shed 8 bases and J shed 1 base, with 14 bases lying between them. The CDR3 nucleotides are TGTGCCAGCCAGCGCGGGACCTTGAACACCGGGGAGCTGTTTTTT. Its protein is CASQRGTLNTGELFF.

The chain has TRBV11-2 and TRBJ2-7, with 8 bases fitting TRBD2. V shed 1 base and J 3 bases; nucleotides not matched to a gene: 5. The CDR3 covers 15 residues. Germline CDR1 reads SGHAT; CDR2 reads FQNNGV. The CDR3 sequence: CASSLGSGDGYEQYF. CDR3 coding DNA: TGTGCCAGCAGCTTAGGTAGCGGGGATGGCTACGAGCAGTACTTC.

The V gene is TRBV6-1, the J gene TRBJ1-6; 8 positions match TRBD1. Per the germline V gene, CDR1 is MNHNS and CDR2 is SASEGT. The CDR3 contains 15 residues. The V segment lost 1 base and the J segment 8 bases; nucleotides outside the gene matches: 4. The CDR3 DNA reads TGTGCCAGCAGTGAAGGCGGGACAGGATATTCACCCCTCCACTTT. Its protein is CASSEGGTGYSPLHF.

V usage is TRBV19 and J usage is TRBJ2-1, with TRBD2 identical over 9 bases. Trimming at V came to 1 base and at J to 4 bases, leaving 5 bases not matched to a gene. This CDR3 spans 16 amino acids. CDR1 LNHDA and CDR2 SQIVND come from the germline V gene (reference sequence). DNA of the CDR3: TGTGCCAGTAGTATAGGAAGACTAGCGGTATACAATGAGCAGTTCTTC. This codes for CASSIGRLAVYNEQFF.

The chain is built from TRBV5-6 and TRBJ1-1; D gene unclear. CDR1 and CDR2 from the germline V gene are SGHDT and YYEEEE. The ends were cut back, 0 bases at V and 6 bases at J, with 15 bases in the middle. This CDR3 is 15 amino acids long. For the CDR3, the DNA is TGTGCCAGCAGCTTGGCCAGGAGGGAGAAGGCTGAAGCTTTCTTT. As protein: CASSLARREKAEAFF.

The CDR3 loop is CASSIGGAGLKNYGYTF. The CDR3 nucleotides are TGTGCCAGTAGTATCGGGGGGGCAGGACTTAAAAACTATGGCTACACCTTC. The chain combines TRBV19 with TRBJ1-2; maybe TRBD1 (6 bases). In germline, CDR1 is LNHDA, CDR2 SQIVND (reference sequence). V was pared by 3 bases and J by 2 bases, with 19 bases between. This CDR3 spans 17 amino acids.